A single sample is the source of the 6 T cell receptor beta chains below, sequenced in a study of beta chain features in type 1 diabetes (dated by TCRdb to the late 2010s). The library was made by the immunoSEQ multiplex PCR assay. The entire amount of isolated RNA was reverse transcribed using the High Capacity cDNA Reverse Transcription Kit, so the sequenced TCRB transcripts were expressed ones. TCRdb re-hosts the immuneACCESS table, in-frame sequences only. Its copies lack some clones; in the studies checked, an unresolved V gene accounts for under half of them, and the cause for the rest is not known. The table for this sample lists 200,000 to 250,000 clones; roughly 13% of them were counted only once. The ten largest clonotypes hold 0.025% to 0.03% of the sample. The sequencing sample was made of naive CD4+ T cells from blood. The cell subset or site label of this sample denotes: true naive CD4+ T cells. Source of these receptors: a woman aged 40 to 50 in good health.

This clone has more than one count but fewer than ten. The gene calls are TRBV6-5 and TRBJ2-1; 8 bases fit TRBD2. The CDR3 covers 15 residues. The germline CDR1 and CDR2 sequences are MNHEY and SVGAGI. V dropped 6 bases and J dropped 2; count of bases not matched to a gene: 6. The CDR3 spells CASSTGTRAYNEQFF. For the CDR3, the DNA is TGTGCCAGCAGCACCGGGACTAGGGCCTACAATGAGCAGTTCTTC.

CDR3 nucleotides: TGTGCCAGTAGTAGCGTAGTGGAAAAACTGTTTTTT. Its translation is CASSSVVEKLFF. J is TRBJ1-4 and V is TRBV19; D gene ambiguous. Germline V gene data show CDR1 as LNHDA and CDR2 as SQIVND (reference sequence). The V end lost 4 bases, the J end lost 8 bases, and 8 bases lay between the germline ends. The CDR3 extends over 12 amino acids.

This clone turned up a few times. The CDR3 nucleotides are TGCGCCAGCAGCTCCACTAGCGGGACCTACAATGAGCAGTTCTTC. Amino acids: CASSSTSGTYNEQFF. The chain uses TRBV5-1 and TRBJ2-1; 10 nucleotides match TRBD2. Germline CDR1 reads SGHRS; CDR2 reads YFSETQ. This CDR3 region has 15 residues. V lost 3 bases to trimming and J lost 2 bases; unmatched junction nucleotides: 2. Together with reference TRBV5-1 and TRBJ2-1, the CDR3 gives the full variable domain: KAGVTQTPRYLIKTRGQQVTLSCSPISGHRSVSWYQQTPGQGLQFLFEYFSETQRNKGNFPGRFSGRQFSNSRSEMNVSTLELGDSALYLCASSSTSGTYNEQFFGPGTRLTVL.

CDR3 in amino acids: CASSVVGGAYEQYF. The CDR3, as DNA: TGTGCCAGCAGCGTAGTCGGGGGGGCGTACGAGCAGTACTTC. The V and J genes are TRBV9 and TRBJ2-7; 8 positions agree with TRBD2. The CDR3 runs 14 residues. J was trimmed by 4 bases and V by 0 bases; bases with no gene match: 3. Germline CDR1 SGDLS, CDR2 YYNGEE.

The rearrangement uses TRBV5-1 and TRBJ2-5, with 8 bases fitting TRBD1. Per the germline V gene, CDR1 is SGHRS and CDR2 is YFSETQ. V lost 4 bases, J lost 4 bases, and 6 bases stayed unmatched. The CDR3 has 14 amino acids. CDR3 bases: TGCGCCAGCAGCCGTGGACAGGGAATAGAGACCCAGTACTTC. The encoded protein is CASSRGQGIETQYF.

The rearrangement uses TRBV5-6 and TRBJ2-5; 8 bases map to TRBD2. The V segment lost 1 base and the J segment 4 bases; nucleotides outside the gene matches: 6. CDR1 is SGHDT, CDR2 YYEEEE, per germline. The CDR3 has 15 residues. CDR3 loop: CASSLRRLARETQYF. CDR3 DNA sequence: TGTGCCAGCAGCTTGCGTCGACTAGCGAGAGAGACCCAGTACTTC.